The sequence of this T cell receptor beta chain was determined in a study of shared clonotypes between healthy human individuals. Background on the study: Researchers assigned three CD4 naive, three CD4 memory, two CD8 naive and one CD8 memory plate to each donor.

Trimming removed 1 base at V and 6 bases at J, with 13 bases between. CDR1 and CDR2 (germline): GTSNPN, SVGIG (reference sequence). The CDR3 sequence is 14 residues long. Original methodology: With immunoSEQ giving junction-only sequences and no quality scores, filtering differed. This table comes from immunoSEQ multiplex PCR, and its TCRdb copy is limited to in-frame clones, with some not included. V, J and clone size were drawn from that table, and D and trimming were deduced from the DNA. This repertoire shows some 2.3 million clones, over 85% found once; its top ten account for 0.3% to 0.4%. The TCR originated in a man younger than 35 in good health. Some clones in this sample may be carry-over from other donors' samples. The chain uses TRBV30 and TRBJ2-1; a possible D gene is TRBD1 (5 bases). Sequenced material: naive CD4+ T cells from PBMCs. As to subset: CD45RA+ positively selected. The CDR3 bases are TGTGCCTGGAGTGAAGGGGTCGCGGTCAATGAGCAGTTCTTC. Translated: CAWSEGVAVNEQFF. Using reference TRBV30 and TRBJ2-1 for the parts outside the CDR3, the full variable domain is SQTIHQWPATLVQPVGSPLSLECTVEGTSNPNLYWYRQAAGRGLQLLFYSVGIGQISSEVPQNLSASRPQDRQFILSSKKLLLSDSGFYLCAWSEGVAVNEQFFGPGTRLTVL.